This T cell receptor (beta chain) was recorded in a study of blood T cell repertoires in COVID-19. About the study: Samples came from the United States, Italy and Spain, spanning acute and convalescent COVID-19. In each case, the material was cDNA or gDNA derived from T cells, B-cell-depleted T cells, or PBMCs.

While infection was still active, Seattle patients were enrolled and then followed longitudinally. TCRdb's copy holds only in-frame clones and misses some; the assay was immunoSEQ multiplex PCR. The table shows about 210,000 clones, with approximately 85% occurring only once. The CDR3 totals 11 residues. Trimming left V 4 bases short and J 4 bases short, with 3 bases between. Germline V gene sequence: CDR1 SGHTS, CDR2 YDEGEE. V gene TRBV5-8 combines with J gene TRBJ1-3; D unclear. Sequenced sample: peripheral blood. The receptor comes from a woman aged 65 to 85 with COVID-19, enrolled during active disease. The CDR3 region is CASSPGNTIYF. The CDR3 DNA follows: TGTGCCAGCAGCCCGGGAAACACCATATATTTT.